This TCR beta chain is from a study of T cell responses to AZD1222 COVID-19 vaccine. General study findings and limits: Repertoires were obtained solely post-peak T cell response. White British ancestry dominated among donors, who included more females, and clonal diversity was possibly underestimated. At 160-218 and 743-854, vaccine-associated CD4 TCRs were dominant, and they spanned spike.

Recipients boosted at about 4 weeks or about 12 weeks are pooled. To note about this clone: Its antigen is not known.

This table comes from immunoSEQ multiplex PCR, and its TCRdb copy is limited to in-frame clones, with some not included. This sample carries over 85,000 clones, about 95% of them seen once, and the ten largest clones take 2.5% to 3%. The trim removed 4 bases at V and 3 bases at J, leaving 6 bases unmatched. CDR3 length equals 16 residues. CDR1 is SGHRS and CDR2 is YFSETQ in the germline V gene. The chain is built from TRBV5-1 and TRBJ2-3, with 12 bases identical to TRBD1. This material consisted of peripheral blood, taken 28 days after the second AZD1222 dose. This TCR was recovered from an adult who received the AZD1222 COVID-19 vaccine. In DNA, the CDR3 is TGCGCCAGCAGCCCGGGGACAGGGGGCGTAACAGATACGCAGTATTTT. Translated: CASSPGTGGVTDTQYF.